The rows below give T cell receptor beta chains drawn from one sample of a study of T cell repertoires in cytomegalovirus infection. TCRdb reprocessed the reads with MiXCR, giving one entry per CDR3 protein. The profile shows fewer than 550,000 distinct CDR3 sequences, about 25% of them singletons. The sequenced sample was PBMCs. The receptors originated from a human donor in good health (CMV status not recorded). Some clones in this sample may be carry-over from other donors' samples. CDR3s leave out the opening cysteine and the closing phenylalanine or tryptophan. The order of the fields is J gene, D gene, V gene, CDR3 protein. The D gene is left open where the match is weak.

J: TRBJ1-5; D: -; V: TRBV28; CDR3: ASVSDRGNQPQH
J: TRBJ2-3; D: -; V: TRBV7-3; CDR3: ASSRRGASTDTQY
J: TRBJ2-1; D: -; V: TRBV29-1; CDR3: SVERDNEQF
J: TRBJ1-1; D: -; V: TRBV7-8; CDR3: ASSLAFQAEAF
J: TRBJ1-5; D: TRBD1; V: TRBV19; CDR3: ASRRRQGKYSNQPQH
J: TRBJ2-1; D: -; V: TRBV18; CDR3: ASSPPIASSYNEQF
J: TRBJ1-1; D: -; V: TRBV12-3/TRBV12-4; CDR3: ASTLALGGAQMNTEAF
J: TRBJ2-1; D: TRBD2; V: TRBV12-5; CDR3: ASGLVPLRLLATDPYNEQF
J: TRBJ2-7; D: -; V: TRBV10-3; CDR3: ATSRDSYEQY
J: TRBJ2-1; D: TRBD2; V: TRBV9; CDR3: ASSVLGASGSYNEQF
J: TRBJ2-6; D: TRBD2; V: TRBV5-1; CDR3: ASSPKLAGGLLSGANVLT
J: TRBJ1-2; D: TRBD1; V: TRBV19; CDR3: ASSAQGANGYT
J: TRBJ2-1; D: -; V: TRBV7-8; CDR3: ASSLAGQDYNEQF
J: TRBJ2-5; D: -; V: TRBV5-1; CDR3: ASSDLSGEGTQY
J: TRBJ2-2; D: TRBD2; V: TRBV7-3; CDR3: ASSPRTSGVTGELF
J: TRBJ2-1; D: TRBD2; V: TRBV20-1; CDR3: SARGKSSGSSYNEQF
J: TRBJ1-6; D: -; V: TRBV7-9; CDR3: ASSLTDINSPLH
J: TRBJ2-3; D: TRBD2; V: TRBV20-1; CDR3: SARPSGKLDTQY
J: TRBJ2-1; D: TRBD2; V: TRBV24-1; CDR3: ATSDIGGSSYNEQF
J: TRBJ2-2; D: TRBD2; V: TRBV7-2; CDR3: ASSPNRASGRVATGELF
J: TRBJ2-1; D: -; V: TRBV6-2/TRBV6-3; CDR3: ASSYPTDWTTYNEQF
J: TRBJ2-5; D: TRBD2; V: TRBV7-8; CDR3: ASSLSGRGETQY
J: TRBJ2-4; D: -; V: TRBV7-9; CDR3: ASSITRAGKNIQY
J: TRBJ2-3; D: -; V: TRBV7-8; CDR3: ASSHSRALLGPTDTQY
J: TRBJ2-7; D: TRBD1; V: TRBV7-2; CDR3: ASSAYRGSYEQY
J: TRBJ2-3; D: -; V: TRBV2; CDR3: ASKRERQSTDTQY
J: TRBJ2-1; D: TRBD1; V: TRBV7-8; CDR3: ASSAARTGNNEQF
J: TRBJ2-1; D: TRBD2; V: TRBV7-9; CDR3: ASSPGLAGVKEQF
J: TRBJ2-2; D: TRBD1; V: TRBV23-1; CDR3: ASINRDRGRRELF